This TCR beta chain originates from a study of T cell responses to AZD1222 COVID-19 vaccine. The study, taken as a whole, reports: Reportedly, nearly half the spike-specific TCRs target unmutated variant regions. White British donors predominated, females outnumbered males, and clonal diversity was possibly underestimated.

Concerning this clone itself: Its cognate antigen is unknown.

The protocol was immunoSEQ multiplex PCR, while the TCRdb copy is restricted to in-frame clones and leaves out a portion. The table shows about 120,000 clones, with over 75% occurring only once. The CDR3 length is 12 residues. Germline V lookup: CDR1 SGHTA, CDR2 FQGTGA. Trimming took off 3 bases at V and 7 bases at J, with 9 bases between the two ends. Source: peripheral blood, taken on day 0 of AZD1222 vaccination. The genes are TRBV7-3 and TRBJ1-1; D call uncertain. This receptor was obtained from an adult in good health. For the CDR3, the DNA is TGTGCCAGCAGCTTCGGGTTACATGAAGCTTTCTTT. Its translation: CASSFGLHEAFF.